This T cell receptor (beta chain) stems from a study of blood T cell repertoires in COVID-19 (dated by TCRdb to 2018 to 2021). As for the study more broadly: The collaborator samples originated in the United States, Italy and Spain and spanned the acute and convalescent phases of COVID-19. The prospective study material was composed of cDNA or gDNA derived from T cells, B-cell-depleted T cells, or PBMCs. A de-identified subject ID, COVID-19 status, age in years and sex were almost always included in the sample metadata. Samples came from the ongoing ImmuneRACE study (first 160 participants) plus 1,254 subjects from 6 global collaborators. Subjects who had been exposed to COVID-19, were actively infected with it, or had recovered from it provided the deeply sampled blood TCRbeta repertoires that made up the dataset. HLA class I and class II types, where available, came from metadata supplied by the sample provider rather than from assay-based typing. The repertoires were made available in a free public database intended to serve as a resource for research on the immune response to SARS-CoV-2. The investigation overall reported the following: How much clinical and demographic metadata was included differed by source and by participant, and the metadata was provided uncurated.

TCRbeta CDR3 regions were amplified from genomic DNA using the immunoSEQ Assay, a bias-controlled multiplex PCR. Turning to the authors' computational methods: The number of nucleated cells in each sample was estimated by amplification of reference gene primers within the assay. To quantify the absolute abundance of each unique TCRbeta CDR3 rearrangement, sequence reads were collapsed and filtered. For each sample, productive Simpson clonality was calculated as the square root of Simpson's diversity index across productive rearrangements. TCRdb carries this immuneACCESS record with in-frame sequences only. Its versions omit some clonotypes, under half of them owing to an unresolved V gene in the studies checked, with the rest unexplained. The V and J calls and the clone size are those of that table, but D and trimming were determined from the DNA. In all, the sample holds about 68,000 clones, and about 82% of those were seen once. The ten largest make up 20% to 25% of the sample.

Comment on this clone: Its cognate antigen has yet to be identified. No much larger clonotype is one base removed from it; base qualities were not supplied.

The collaborating institutions used their own protocols to collect whole blood in K2EDTA tubes. For TCRbeta analysis, collaborator samples were shipped as frozen whole blood, as isolated PBMCs, or as DNA extracted from either sample type. The CDR3 spans 14 residues, from the cysteine through the phenylalanine. Only the CDR3 part of the read is kept: 42 bases, read in frame from the first base. Trimming costs V 8 bases and J 3 bases, and their ends lie 14 bases apart. CDR1 is given as LNHNV and CDR2 as YYDKDF, both from the germline V gene (reference sequence). Sequences were obtained from peripheral blood. The chain is encoded by TRBV15 joined to TRBJ2-1; the D region possibly corresponds to TRBD2 (7 bases align). This clonotype was obtained from a man aged 50-60 years with acute or convalescent COVID-19. The nucleotide sequence is given as TGTGCCACCCGAGGGGGGGGGAGCTACAATGAGCAGTTCTTC. This translates into CATRGGGSYNEQFF. The variable domain in full, with residues beyond the CDR3 obtained from the reference TRBV15 and TRBJ2-1 genes, is DAMVIQNPRYQVTQFGKPVTLSCSQTLNHNVMYWYQQKSSQAPKLLFHYYDKDFNNEADTPDNFQSRRPNTSFCFLDIRSPGLGDTAMYLCATRGGGSYNEQFFGPGTRLTVL.